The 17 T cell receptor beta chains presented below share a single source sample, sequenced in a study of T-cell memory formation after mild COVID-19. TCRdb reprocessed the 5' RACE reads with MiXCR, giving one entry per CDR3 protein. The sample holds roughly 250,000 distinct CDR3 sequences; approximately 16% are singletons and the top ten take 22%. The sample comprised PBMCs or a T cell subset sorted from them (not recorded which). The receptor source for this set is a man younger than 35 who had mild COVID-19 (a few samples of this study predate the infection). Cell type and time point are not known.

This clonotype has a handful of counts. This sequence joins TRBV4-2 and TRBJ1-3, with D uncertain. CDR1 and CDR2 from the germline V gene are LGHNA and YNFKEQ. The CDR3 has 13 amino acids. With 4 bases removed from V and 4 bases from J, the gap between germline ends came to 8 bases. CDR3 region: CASSPGYGNTIYF. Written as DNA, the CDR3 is TGTGCCAGCAGCCCTGGTTACGGAAACACCATATATTTT.

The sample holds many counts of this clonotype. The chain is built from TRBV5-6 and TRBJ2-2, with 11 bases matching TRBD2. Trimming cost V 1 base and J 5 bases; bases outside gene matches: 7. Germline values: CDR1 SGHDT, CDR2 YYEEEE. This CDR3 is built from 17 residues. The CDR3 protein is CASSLLLAGGRTGELFF. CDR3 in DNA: TGTGCCAGCAGCTTGCTCCTAGCGGGGGGCAGGACCGGGGAGCTGTTTTTT.

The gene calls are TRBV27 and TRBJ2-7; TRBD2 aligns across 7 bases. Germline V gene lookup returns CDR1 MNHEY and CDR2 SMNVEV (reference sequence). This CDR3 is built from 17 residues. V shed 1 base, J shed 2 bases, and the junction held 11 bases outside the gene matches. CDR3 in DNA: TGTGCCAGCAGTTTATACCCCCTGCGGGAGAAGCCCTACGAGCAGTACTTC. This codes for CASSLYPLREKPYEQYF.

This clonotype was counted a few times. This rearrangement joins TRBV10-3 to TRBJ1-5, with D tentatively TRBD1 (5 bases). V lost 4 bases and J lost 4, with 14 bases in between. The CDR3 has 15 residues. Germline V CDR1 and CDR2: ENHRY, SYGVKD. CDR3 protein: CAISGGGTFNQPQHF. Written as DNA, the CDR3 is TGTGCCATCAGTGGCGGAGGGACCTTTAATCAGCCCCAGCATTTT.

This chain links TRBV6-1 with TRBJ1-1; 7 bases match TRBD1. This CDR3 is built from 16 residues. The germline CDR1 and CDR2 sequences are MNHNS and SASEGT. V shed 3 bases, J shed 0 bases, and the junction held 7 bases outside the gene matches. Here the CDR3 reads CASSDPPGQLNTEAFF. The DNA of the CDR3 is TGTGCCAGCAGTGACCCGCCGGGACAGCTGAACACTGAAGCTTTCTTT.

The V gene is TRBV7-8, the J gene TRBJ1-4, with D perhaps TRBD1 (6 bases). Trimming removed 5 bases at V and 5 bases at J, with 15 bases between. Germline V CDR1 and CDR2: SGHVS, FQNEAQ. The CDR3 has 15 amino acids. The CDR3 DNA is TGTGCCAGCAGCCCAATAGACAGGTTCAATGAAAAACTGTTTTTT. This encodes CASSPIDRFNEKLFF.

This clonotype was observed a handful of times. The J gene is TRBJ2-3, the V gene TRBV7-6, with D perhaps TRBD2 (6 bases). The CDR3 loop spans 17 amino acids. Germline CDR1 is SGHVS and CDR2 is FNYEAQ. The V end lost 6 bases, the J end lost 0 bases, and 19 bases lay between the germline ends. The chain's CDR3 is CASRSGREAGSTDTQYF. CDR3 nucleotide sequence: TGTGCCAGCAGGTCCGGCCGCGAGGCGGGGAGCACAGATACGCAGTATTTT.

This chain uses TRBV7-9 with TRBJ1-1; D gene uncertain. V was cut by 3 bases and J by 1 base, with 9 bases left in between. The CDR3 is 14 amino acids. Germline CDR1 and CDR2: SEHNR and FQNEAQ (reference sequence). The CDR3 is CASSFEGKNTEAFF. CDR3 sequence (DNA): TGTGCCAGCAGCTTTGAAGGAAAGAACACTGAAGCTTTCTTT.

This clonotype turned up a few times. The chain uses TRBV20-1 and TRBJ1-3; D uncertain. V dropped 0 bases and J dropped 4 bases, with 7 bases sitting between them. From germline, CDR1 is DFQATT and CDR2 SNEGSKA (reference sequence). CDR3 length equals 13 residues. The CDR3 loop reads CSARDEGGNTIYF. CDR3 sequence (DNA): TGCAGTGCTAGAGACGAGGGAGGAAACACCATATATTTT.

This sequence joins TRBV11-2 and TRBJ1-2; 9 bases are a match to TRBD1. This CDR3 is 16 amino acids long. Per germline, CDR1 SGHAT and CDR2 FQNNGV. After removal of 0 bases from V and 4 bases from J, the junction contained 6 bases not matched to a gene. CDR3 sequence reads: CASSLDSGTGPYGYTF. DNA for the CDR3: TGTGCCAGCAGCTTAGATTCCGGGACAGGGCCCTATGGCTACACCTTC.

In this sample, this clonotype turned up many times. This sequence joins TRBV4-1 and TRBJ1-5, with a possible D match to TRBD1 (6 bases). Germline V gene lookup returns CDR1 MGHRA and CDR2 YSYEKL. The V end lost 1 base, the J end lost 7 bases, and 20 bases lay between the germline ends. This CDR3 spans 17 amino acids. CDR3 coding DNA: TGCGCCAGCAGCCAAGTTGGGGGCAGGGCCTGGGGGCAGCCCCAGCATTTT. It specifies CASSQVGGRAWGQPQHF.

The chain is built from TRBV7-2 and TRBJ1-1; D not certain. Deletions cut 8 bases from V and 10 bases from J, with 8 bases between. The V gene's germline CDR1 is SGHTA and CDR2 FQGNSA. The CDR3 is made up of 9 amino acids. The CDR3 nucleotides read TGTGCCAGCCGCCGAGGAGCTTTCTTT. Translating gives CASRRGAFF.

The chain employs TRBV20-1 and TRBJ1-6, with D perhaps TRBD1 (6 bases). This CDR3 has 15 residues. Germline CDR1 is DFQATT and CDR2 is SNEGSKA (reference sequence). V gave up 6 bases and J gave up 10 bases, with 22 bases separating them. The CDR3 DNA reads TGCAGTGCCGGACTCCAGGGGATTGCTAAGTCACCCCTCCACTTT. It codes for CSAGLQGIAKSPLHF.

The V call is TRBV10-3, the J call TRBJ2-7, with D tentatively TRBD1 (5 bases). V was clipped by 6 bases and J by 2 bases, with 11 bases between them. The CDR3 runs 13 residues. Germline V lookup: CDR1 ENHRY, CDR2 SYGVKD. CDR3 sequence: CAIRTDITYEQYV. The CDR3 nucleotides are TGTGCCATCAGGACAGATATAACCTACGAGCAGTACGTC.

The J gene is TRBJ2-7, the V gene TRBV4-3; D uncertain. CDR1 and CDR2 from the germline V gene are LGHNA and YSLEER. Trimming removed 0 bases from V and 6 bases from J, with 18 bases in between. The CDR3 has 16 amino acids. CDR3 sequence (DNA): TGCGCCAGCAGCCAAGATCTTAGGCAATCGTTACGCGAGCAGTACTTC. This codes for CASSQDLRQSLREQYF.

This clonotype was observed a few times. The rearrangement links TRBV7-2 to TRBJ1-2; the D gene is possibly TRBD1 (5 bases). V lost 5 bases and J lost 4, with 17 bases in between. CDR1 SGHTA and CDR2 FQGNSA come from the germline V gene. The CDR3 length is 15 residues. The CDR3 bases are TGTGCCAGCAGCCCCCGGAGGGGCGAGGTCTATGGCTACACCTTC. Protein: CASSPRRGEVYGYTF. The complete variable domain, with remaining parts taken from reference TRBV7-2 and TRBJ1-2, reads GAGVSQSPSNKVTEKGKDVELRCDPISGHTALYWYRQSLGQGLEFLIYFQGNSAPDKSGLPSDRFSAERTGGSVSTLTIQRTQQEDSAVYLCASSPRRGEVYGYTFGSGTRLTVV.

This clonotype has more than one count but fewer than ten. The CDR3 nucleotides read TGTGCCAGTAGTATGGACGGGGGCTCTGGAAACACCATATATTTT. It is translated as CASSMDGGSGNTIYF. The chain is built from TRBV19 and TRBJ1-3; the D gene is possibly TRBD1 (5 bases). This CDR3 spans 15 amino acids. Germline V gene lookup returns CDR1 LNHDA and CDR2 SQIVND (reference sequence). V lost 3 bases to trimming and J lost 0 bases, with 9 bases between them.